This T cell receptor beta chain was recovered during a study of blood T cell repertoires in COVID-19. This clone was detected only once. In the original analysis: Scientists estimated how many nucleated cells there were by amplifying reference gene primers. This table comes from immunoSEQ multiplex PCR, and its TCRdb copy is limited to in-frame clones, with some not included. V and J calls and clone size are given by that table; D and trimming were obtained from the DNA. In the table there are 150,000 to 200,000 clones, around 90% of which are singletons. Trimming removed 2 bases from V and 1 base from J, with 5 bases in between. CDR1 and CDR2 from the germline V gene are SNHLY and FYNNEI. The CDR3 runs to 13 residues.

The TCR was taken from a woman aged 50 to 65 with acute or convalescent COVID-19. What was sequenced was peripheral blood. The chain is built from TRBV2 and TRBJ1-2; D is unresolved. DNA of the CDR3: TGTGCCAGCAGTGAACAGGTTAACTATGGCTACACCTTC. Its protein is CASSEQVNYGYTF.